This T cell receptor (beta chain) is drawn from a study of blood T cell repertoires in COVID-19. J gave up 5 bases and V 1 base, and 11 bases lay outside the gene matches. The CDR3 contains 16 residues. CDR1 and CDR2 (germline): SGHDN, FVKESK. In the authors' workflow: Amplified reference gene primers provided the basis for estimating nucleated cell counts. Sequencing used immunoSEQ multiplex PCR; TCRdb keeps in-frame clones, though not all of them. That table supplies the V and J calls and clone size; D and trimming were determined from the DNA. The profile shows approximately 220,000 clones, approximately 85% of them singletons.

The sample taken for sequencing was peripheral blood. The clonotype was recovered from a middle-aged man who had recovered from COVID-19. The chain combines TRBV14 with TRBJ2-7, with TRBD2 matching 7 bases. In nucleotides, the CDR3 is TGTGCCAGCAGCCAAGTCGGGCGCGGGAGTTACCACGAGCAGTACTTC. Translation gives CASSQVGRGSYHEQYF.